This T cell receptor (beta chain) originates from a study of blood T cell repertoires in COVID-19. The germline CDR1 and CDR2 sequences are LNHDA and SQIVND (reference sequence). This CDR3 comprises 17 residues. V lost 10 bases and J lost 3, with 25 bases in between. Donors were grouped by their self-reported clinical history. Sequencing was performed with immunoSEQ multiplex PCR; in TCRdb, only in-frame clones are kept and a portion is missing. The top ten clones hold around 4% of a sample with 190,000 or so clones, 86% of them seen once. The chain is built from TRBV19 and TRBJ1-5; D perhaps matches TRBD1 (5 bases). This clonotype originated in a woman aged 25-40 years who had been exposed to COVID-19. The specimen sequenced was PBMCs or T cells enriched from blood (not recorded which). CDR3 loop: CATTPGLVNYNNQPQHF. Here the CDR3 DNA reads TGTGCCACTACGCCAGGGTTGGTAAATTATAACAATCAGCCCCAGCATTTT.